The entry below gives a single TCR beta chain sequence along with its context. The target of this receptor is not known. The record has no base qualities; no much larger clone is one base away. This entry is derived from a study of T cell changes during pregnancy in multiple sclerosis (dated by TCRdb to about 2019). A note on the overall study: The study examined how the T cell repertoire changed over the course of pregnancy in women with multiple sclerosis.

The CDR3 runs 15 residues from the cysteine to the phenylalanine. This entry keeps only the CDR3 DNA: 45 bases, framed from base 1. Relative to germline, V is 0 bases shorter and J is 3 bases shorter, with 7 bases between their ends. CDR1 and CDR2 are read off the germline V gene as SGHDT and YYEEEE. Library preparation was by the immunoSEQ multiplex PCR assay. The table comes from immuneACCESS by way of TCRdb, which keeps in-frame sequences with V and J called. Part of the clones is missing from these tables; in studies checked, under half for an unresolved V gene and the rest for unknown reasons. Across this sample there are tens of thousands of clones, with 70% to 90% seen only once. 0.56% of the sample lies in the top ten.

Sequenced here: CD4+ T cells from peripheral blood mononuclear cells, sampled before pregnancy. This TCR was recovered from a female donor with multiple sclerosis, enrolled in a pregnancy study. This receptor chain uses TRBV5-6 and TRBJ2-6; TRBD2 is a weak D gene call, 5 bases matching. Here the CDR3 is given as CASSLGGSGANVLTF. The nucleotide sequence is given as TGTGCCAGCAGCTTGGGAGGGAGTGGGGCCAACGTCCTGACTTTC. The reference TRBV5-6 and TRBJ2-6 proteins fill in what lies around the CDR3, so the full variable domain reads DAGVTQSPTHLIKTRGQQVTLRCSPKSGHDTVSWYQQALGQGPQFIFQYYEEEERQRGNFPDRFSGHQFPNYSSELNVNALLLGDSALYLCASSLGGSGANVLTFGAGSRLTVL.